This T cell receptor beta chain was sequenced for a study of Graves' ophthalmopathy and Graves' hyperthyroidism. This clonotype was found many times. RNA transcripts were the template, and TCR beta CDR3 regions were amplified from them. After a first-round RT-PCR with HTBI primers, a second-round multiplex PCR was run. TCRdb re-called the multiplex PCR reads with MiXCR, one entry per CDR3 protein. The sample holds hundreds of thousands of distinct CDR3 sequences, 22% seen once. The CDR3 sequence is 16 residues long. Trimming removed 1 base from V and 1 base from J; junction bases left unmatched: 5. Germline CDR1 and CDR2: SGHRS and YFSETQ.

J is TRBJ2-5 and V is TRBV5-1; 9 positions agree with TRBD2. The specimen was peripheral blood. The TCR comes from a woman under 30 with stable Graves' hyperthyroidism. Some clones in this sample may be carry-over from other donors' samples. The CDR3 DNA sequence: TGCGCCAGCAGCTTGTTAGCGGGGGCCTCCCAAGAGACCCAGTACTTC. Translated: CASSLLAGASQETQYF.